The clone carrying this T cell receptor (beta chain) was counted at least ten times. The data belong to a study of regulatory T cells in long-lasting Graves disease. Stated time point: persistent/refractory GD, antithyroid drugs over 5 years with positive TRAb. From RNA extracted from PBMCs, the TCR library was made. Through Arm-PCR of CDR3 regions and iRepertoire HTBI primers, TCR beta libraries were built. TCRdb processed the multiplex PCR reads anew with MiXCR; each CDR3 protein has one entry. Of roughly 300,000 distinct CDR3 sequences in the sample, 20% to 25% were seen once. CDR1 and CDR2 (germline): SNHLY, FYNNEI. The V end was cut by 5 bases, the J end by 7 bases, with 6 bases between. The CDR3 has 12 residues.

J is TRBJ1-6 and V is TRBV2; no firm D call. The sequences come from peripheral blood mononuclear cells (PBMCs), collected when the disease was refractory, from a patient treated with antithyroid drugs. The TCR originated in a female donor with Graves disease. The CDR3 reads CASSNGNSPLHF. As DNA, the CDR3 is TGTGCCAGCAGTAACGGCAATTCACCCCTCCACTTT.